These T cell receptor beta chains were read from a single sample in a study of blood T cell repertoires in COVID-19. Profiled with immunoSEQ multiplex PCR; TCRdb holds only in-frame clones, not every one. Of about 440,000 clones listed, about 91% are singletons. Material: peripheral blood. The receptors originated from a woman in her forties or fifties with COVID-19, enrolled during active disease. CDR3s include the opening cysteine and the closing phenylalanine or tryptophan. D genes are given only for firm matches. Some rows have no size entry. The others give once, few or many, or a class for an expanded clone.

size	V	J	D	CDR3	DNA
-	TRBV29-1	TRBJ2-3	TRBD1	CSVEGQGQAPDTQYF	TGCAGCGTTGAGGGACAGGGCCAGGCCCCAGATACGCAGTATTTT
-	TRBV20-1	TRBJ2-7	-	CSASGPNYEQYF	TGCAGTGCTAGTGGGCCCAACTACGAGCAGTACTTC
-	TRBV18	TRBJ2-3	TRBD1	CASSPDTVGGYTDTQYF	TGTGCCAGCTCACCAGACACTGTAGGGGGCTACACAGATACGCAGTATTTT
-	TRBV10-2	TRBJ2-3	-	CASSLGGSDPSTDTQYF	TGCGCCAGCAGTCTTGGGGGGAGCGATCCTAGCACAGATACGCAGTATTTT
-	TRBV4-1	TRBJ2-1	TRBD1	CASSRATGGQLNEQFF	TGCGCCAGCAGCCGAGCAACAGGGGGTCAGTTGAATGAGCAGTTCTTC
few	TRBV4-2	TRBJ1-1	-	CASSPLGGTEAFF	TGTGCCAGCAGCCCACTGGGAGGGACTGAAGCTTTCTTT
few	TRBV10-3	TRBJ1-1	-	CAISEAVTEAFF	TGTGCCATCAGTGAGGCAGTTACTGAAGCTTTCTTT
-	TRBV28	TRBJ2-1	TRBD2	CASSVTSGGGNEQFF	TGTGCCAGCAGTGTAACTAGCGGGGGGGGGAATGAGCAGTTCTTC
-	TRBV30	TRBJ1-2	-	CAWIGTLGGYTF	TGTGCCTGGATCGGGACTCTCGGTGGCTACACCTTC
-	TRBV18	TRBJ1-5	-	CASSPGNSNQPQHF	TGTGCCAGCTCACCCGGGAATAGCAATCAGCCCCAGCATTTT
-	TRBV7-8	TRBJ2-1	TRBD1	CASSLGRGQGQFF	TGTGCCAGCAGCTTAGGCAGGGGACAGGGGCAGTTCTTC
-	TRBV6-4	TRBJ1-1	-	CASSVRGDTEAFF	TGTGCCAGCAGCGTCCGCGGGGACACTGAAGCTTTCTTT
-	TRBV7-9	TRBJ1-1	-	CASTLGGTEAFF	TGTGCCAGCACCCTGGGGGGCACTGAAGCTTTCTTT
-	TRBV19	TRBJ2-5	TRBD1	CASGQGQETQYF	TGTGCCAGCGGACAGGGACAGGAGACCCAGTACTTC
-	TRBV5-1	TRBJ1-1	-	CASSLVGSEAFF	TGCGCCAGCAGCTTGGTAGGGAGTGAAGCTTTCTTT
-	TRBV5-1	TRBJ1-2	-	CASSLGGDGRVHGYTF	TGCGCCAGCAGCTTGGGCGGGGACGGAAGGGTGCATGGCTACACCTTC
-	TRBV12-3/TRBV12-4	TRBJ1-1	-	CASSFGSGTEAFF	TGTGCCAGCAGTTTCGGCAGCGGCACTGAAGCTTTCTTT
-	TRBV7-8	TRBJ1-3	-	CASSEGPPGNTIYF	TGTGCCAGCTCGGAGGGTCCTCCTGGAAACACCATATATTTT
-	TRBV7-8	TRBJ2-7	TRBD1	CASSRLSRDRSYEQYF	TGTGCCAGCAGCCGTCTCAGCCGGGACAGGAGCTACGAGCAGTACTTC
-	TRBV9	TRBJ2-2	TRBD2	CASSGTGLAGTGELFF	TGTGCCAGCAGCGGGACGGGACTAGCGGGCACCGGGGAGCTGTTTTTT
few	TRBV5-1	TRBJ2-1	-	CASSLVPSANEQFF	TGCGCCAGCAGCTTGGTTCCTAGCGCGAATGAGCAGTTCTTC
-	TRBV20-1	TRBJ2-3	-	CSAALAHTQYF	TGCAGTGCTGCTCTAGCGCATACGCAGTATTTT
-	TRBV27	TRBJ1-5	TRBD1	CASSLFSGGMGPQHF	TGTGCCAGCAGTTTATTTTCAGGGGGAATGGGACCCCAGCATTTT
-	TRBV4-1	TRBJ2-7	TRBD2	CASSQTSGGWYEQYF	TGCGCCAGCAGCCAAACTAGCGGGGGCTGGTACGAGCAGTACTTC
-	TRBV4-1	TRBJ2-3	TRBD2	CASSQEGSGGWRADTQYF	TGCGCCAGCAGCCAAGAAGGGTCGGGGGGTTGGAGGGCAGATACGCAGTATTTT
-	TRBV7-9	TRBJ1-4	TRBD1	CASSFQSTGGTNEKLFF	TGTGCCAGCAGCTTTCAGTCGACAGGGGGAACTAATGAAAAACTGTTTTTT
-	TRBV20-1	TRBJ2-2	TRBD2	CSASGDYNTGELFF	TGCAGTGCTAGTGGGGACTATAACACCGGGGAGCTGTTTTTT
-	TRBV21-1	TRBJ2-7	-	CASSRATGLLPLYEQYF	TGTGCCAGCAGCAGGGCAACAGGGTTACTACCTCTCTACGAGCAGTACTTC
once	TRBV19	TRBJ2-1	TRBD2	CASSRNPRGGSYNEQFF	TGTGCCAGTAGTCGAAACCCCCGGGGGGGCTCCTACAATGAGCAGTTCTTC
-	TRBV10-2	TRBJ2-1	TRBD2	CASSEILGTSGVITYNEQFF	TGCGCCAGCAGTGAAATTCTTGGGACTAGCGGGGTTATCACCTACAATGAGCAGTTCTTC
-	TRBV5-6	TRBJ2-1	TRBD2	CASSLSSSGGYNEQFF	TGTGCCAGCAGCCTATCCTCCAGCGGGGGGTACAATGAGCAGTTCTTC
-	TRBV12-3/TRBV12-4	TRBJ2-2	-	CASKRTGELFF	TGTGCCAGCAAGCGAACCGGGGAGCTGTTTTTT
-	TRBV7-2	TRBJ1-1	-	CASSLAGAIEAFF	TGTGCCAGCAGCTTAGCGGGGGCTATTGAAGCTTTCTTT
-	TRBV10-3	TRBJ1-6	TRBD1	CAISESPTGGNSPLHF	TGTGCCATCAGTGAGTCTCCCACAGGGGGGAATTCACCCCTCCACTTT
-	TRBV5-4	TRBJ1-2	-	CASSLGTVYGYTF	TGTGCCAGCAGCTTGGGGACAGTATATGGCTACACCTTC
-	TRBV2	TRBJ2-7	TRBD1	CASSVLGTGNYEQYF	TGTGCCAGCAGTGTCTTGGGGACAGGGAACTACGAGCAGTACTTC
-	TRBV29-1	TRBJ1-1	-	CSAAQGYAEAFF	TGCAGCGCGGCACAGGGTTACGCTGAAGCTTTCTTT
-	TRBV18	TRBJ1-5	-	CASSLQTGVNNQPQHF	TGTGCCAGCTCCCTCCAGACGGGGGTTAATAATCAGCCCCAGCATTTT
-	TRBV28	TRBJ2-6	-	CASSLVYVSGANVLTF	TGTGCCAGCAGTTTAGTCTACGTCTCTGGGGCCAACGTCCTGACTTTC
-	TRBV5-4	TRBJ1-4	TRBD1	CASSAAGGGSEKLFF	TGTGCCAGCAGCGCCGCAGGGGGAGGAAGTGAAAAACTGTTTTTT
-	TRBV2	TRBJ2-1	-	CARGNYRDEQFF	TGTGCCAGAGGGAACTACAGGGATGAGCAGTTCTTC
-	TRBV5-1	TRBJ1-2	-	CASSDGSSGYTF	TGCGCCAGCAGTGATGGATCTAGCGGCTACACCTTC
-	TRBV30	TRBJ2-3	-	CASQSGTSTDTQYF	TGTGCCTCTCAATCCGGGACTAGCACAGATACGCAGTATTTT
-	TRBV21-1	TRBJ2-3	-	CASSKEGDWDTQYF	TGTGCCAGCAGCAAAGAGGGGGATTGGGATACGCAGTATTTT
-	TRBV28	TRBJ1-1	-	CASSSLQGNTEAFF	TGTGCCAGCAGTTCGTTACAGGGGAACACTGAAGCTTTCTTT
-	TRBV5-1	TRBJ2-3	TRBD2	CASSPTSGDSSTDTQYF	TGCGCCAGCAGTCCAACTAGCGGGGATTCTAGCACAGATACGCAGTATTTT
-	TRBV2	TRBJ2-4	TRBD1	CASRGTGLAKNIQYF	TGTGCCAGCAGGGGGACAGGGCTAGCCAAAAACATTCAGTACTTC
few	TRBV5-1	TRBJ2-2	TRBD1	CASSQVPGGADTGELFF	TGCGCCAGCAGCCAAGTCCCAGGGGGAGCGGACACCGGGGAGCTGTTTTTT
once	TRBV5-6	TRBJ1-2	-	CASSYGVGAYGYTF	TGTGCCAGCAGCTACGGTGTTGGGGCTTATGGCTACACCTTC
-	TRBV4-2	TRBJ1-1	TRBD1	CASSQAYRGGTEAFF	TGTGCCAGCAGCCAGGCCTACAGGGGAGGCACTGAAGCTTTCTTT
-	TRBV10-2	TRBJ1-5	-	CASTLDLNQPQHF	TGCGCCAGCACCCTAGATTTAAATCAGCCCCAGCATTTT
-	TRBV9	TRBJ2-3	-	CASSSRDGIRTDTQYF	TGTGCCAGCAGCTCCCGCGACGGGATACGCACAGATACGCAGTATTTT